Presented here are 20 T cell receptor beta chains from one specimen sequenced in a study of human T cells and chemical hapten exposure. Time point given: pre-sensitization, week 0. This sample's treatment: therapeutic diphenylcyclopropenone sensitization with weekly scalp DPC. Each CDR3 protein gets one entry after TCRdb re-called the RACE reads with MiXCR. The sample comprises around 120,000 distinct CDR3 sequences, 13% of which are singletons, and about 3% rests with the top ten. Specimen: whole blood, collected in connection with sensitization to the hapten diphenylcyclopropenone (DPC). The source is a woman in her late teens or twenties with alopecia areata. Some clones in this sample may be carry-over from other donors' samples.

This clonotype was found many times. V usage is TRBV12-3 or TRBV12-4 and J usage is TRBJ1-4; no reliable D call. Trimming left V 3 bases short and J 14 bases short, with 25 bases between. The CDR3 is 16 amino acids. The CDR3 sequence is CASSLLLSGSGKELFF. In nucleotides, the CDR3 is TGTGCCAGCAGTTTGCTACTGTCTGGGTCCGGGAAAGAGCTGTTTTTT.

This sequence joins TRBV5-6 and TRBJ2-1, with D perhaps TRBD2 (5 bases). This CDR3 has 13 residues. The V gene lost 4 bases and the J gene lost 2 bases, with 7 bases spanning the gap. The germline CDR1 and CDR2 sequences are SGHDT and YYEEEE. DNA for the CDR3: TGTGCCAGCAGCCCCGGGACCTACAATGAGCAGTTCTTC. It yields the protein CASSPGTYNEQFF.

In its sample, this clonotype was seen many times. The genes are TRBV25-1 and TRBJ1-2, with unresolved D. The CDR3 has 17 residues. Per the germline V gene, CDR1 is MGHDK and CDR2 is SYGVNS. Trimming took 5 bases from V and 0 from J, leaving 19 bases between them. DNA for the CDR3: TGTGCCAGCAGTCCCCGAGGGCAGGCGCTAGCTAACTATGGCTACACCTTC. The encoded protein is CASSPRGQALANYGYTF.

V gene TRBV6-2 or TRBV6-3 combines with J gene TRBJ2-1, with 8 bases that match TRBD1. Losses at the gene ends were 7 bases for V and 15 bases for J; bases not matched to a gene: 14. This CDR3 spans 13 amino acids. CDR1 and CDR2 (germline): MNHEY, SVGEGT. Here the CDR3 DNA reads TGTGCCAGCACCCTAACCCCCAGGGGGCGCGGGTTCTTC. This sequence encodes CASTLTPRGRGFF.

This clonotype was counted a few times. CDR3 DNA sequence: TGCGCCAGCAGCCACCGGGGGAATGAGCAGTTCTTC. It yields the protein CASSHRGNEQFF. The rearrangement links TRBV4-3 to TRBJ2-1, with a weak D call TRBD2 (6 bases). Per germline, CDR1 LGHNA and CDR2 YSLEER. The CDR3 has 12 residues. V was trimmed by 3 bases and J by 7 bases, leaving 7 bases between them.

This clonotype was seen ten or more times. V and J are TRBV4-3 and TRBJ2-7; D is uncertain. V lost 1 base to trimming and J lost 3 bases, with 7 bases between them. The germline V gene has CDR1 LGHNA and CDR2 YSLEER. This CDR3 comprises 13 residues. The CDR3: CASSQGRSYEQYF. The CDR3 bases are TGCGCCAGCAGCCAAGGCAGGAGCTACGAGCAGTACTTC.

This clonotype was observed at least ten times. J is TRBJ2-3 and V is TRBV7-2, with 11 bases identical to TRBD2. V shed 4 bases, J shed 4 bases, and the junction held 10 bases outside the gene matches. This CDR3 spans 17 amino acids. Germline V gene sequence: CDR1 SGHTA, CDR2 FQGNSA. Here the CDR3 reads CASSSQLTSGEADTQYF. The CDR3 DNA is TGTGCCAGCAGCTCACAGTTGACTAGCGGGGAAGCAGATACGCAGTATTTT.

This clonotype was seen repeatedly, ten times or more. The rearrangement links TRBV7-2 to TRBJ1-3, with a possible D match to TRBD1 (5 bases). Between the trimmed V and J ends, which lost 3 bases and 4 bases, there was a span of 13 bases. CDR3 length equals 15 residues. Looked up from germline, CDR1 is SGHTA and CDR2 is FQGNSA. CDR3 nucleotide sequence: TGTGCCAGCAGCTTGGAGGGGAATTCCGGAAACACCATATATTTT. It translates to CASSLEGNSGNTIYF.

This clonotype was observed many times. This sequence joins TRBV6-5 and TRBJ1-1; D remains ambiguous. Per the germline V gene, CDR1 is MNHEY and CDR2 is SVGAGI. The CDR3 spans 11 residues. V gave up 6 bases and J gave up 3 bases, with 5 bases separating them. CDR3 region: CASRKYTEAFF. CDR3 coding DNA: TGTGCCAGCAGGAAGTACACTGAAGCTTTCTTT.

The rearrangement joins TRBV7-9 to TRBJ2-5; TRBD1 matches at 7 bases. Germline loops: CDR1 SEHNR, CDR2 FQNEAQ (reference sequence). The CDR3 consists of 13 residues. Trimming cost V 5 bases and J 2 bases; bases outside gene matches: 2. The CDR3, as DNA: TGTGCCAGCAGCACGGGACAGCAAGAGACCCAGTACTTC. Translated: CASSTGQQETQYF.

In its sample, this clonotype was seen a few times. The rearrangement joins TRBV18 to TRBJ2-3; 9 nucleotides line up with TRBD2. Germline V CDR1 and CDR2: KGHSH, LQKENI. The CDR3 totals 16 residues. V lost 2 bases to trimming and J lost 4 bases; unmatched junction nucleotides: 7. The CDR3 DNA reads TGTGCCAGCTCACCAACTCCGGGACTAGCATCAGATACGCAGTATTTT. This gives the protein CASSPTPGLASDTQYF.

This clonotype came up a few times. The V gene is TRBV4-3, the J gene TRBJ2-5; 8 bases are shared with TRBD2. Germline V CDR1 and CDR2: LGHNA, YSLEER. The CDR3 covers 15 residues. Germline trimming cut 1 base from V and 5 bases from J; bases unmatched to any gene: 6. CDR3 region: CASSQGVGGVETQYF. The CDR3 DNA reads as TGCGCCAGCAGCCAAGGGGTCGGGGGGGTTGAGACCCAGTACTTC.

The chain couples TRBV7-9 to TRBJ2-6, with D possibly being TRBD1 (5 bases). V was clipped by 7 bases and J by 4 bases, with 17 bases between them. The CDR3 totals 16 residues. Germline values: CDR1 SEHNR, CDR2 FQNEAQ (reference sequence). The CDR3 region is CASTDALGVGANVLTF. For the CDR3, the DNA is TGTGCCAGCACCGACGCCTTAGGGGTAGGGGCCAACGTCCTGACTTTC. The complete variable domain, with remaining parts taken from reference TRBV7-9 and TRBJ2-6, reads DTGVSQNPRHKITKRGQNVTFRCDPISEHNRLYWYRQTLGQGPEFLTYFQNEAQLEKSRLLSDRFSAERPKGSFSTLEIQRTEQGDSAMYLCASTDALGVGANVLTFGAGSRLTVL.

The chain joins TRBV6-2 or TRBV6-3 to TRBJ1-1; D is unresolved. The V and J ends lost 6 bases and 2 bases respectively, with 13 bases between them. The CDR3 totals 14 residues. Germline loops: CDR1 MNHEY, CDR2 SVGEGT. DNA for the CDR3: TGTGCCAGCAGACCGGGCGCGGCAAACACTGAAGCTTTCTTT. This encodes CASRPGAANTEAFF.

Many counts were recorded for this clonotype. The chain has TRBV6-5 and TRBJ2-2, with 7 bases lining up with TRBD1. Germline-derived CDR1 and CDR2 are MNHEY and SVGAGI. V dropped 7 bases and J dropped 6; count of bases not matched to a gene: 14. The CDR3 runs to 16 residues. The CDR3 DNA follows: TGTGCCAGCACCTCACAGGGGACAAGGTTTCCCGGGGAGCTGTTTTTT. It translates to CASTSQGTRFPGELFF.

V gene TRBV29-1 combines with J gene TRBJ2-7; possibly TRBD1 for D (6 bases). The CDR3 is made up of 14 amino acids. Trimming pared 5 bases from V and 2 bases from J, leaving 16 bases between. In germline, CDR1 is SQVTM, CDR2 ANQGSEA. For the CDR3, the DNA is TGCAGCGTTTCCGGGCAGGGGCAAACCTACGAGCAGTACTTC. Translation gives CSVSGQGQTYEQYF.

This clonotype was found many times. Written as DNA, the CDR3 is TGCAGTGCTAGATGGGACTCCTACGAGCAGTACTTC. Its translation: CSARWDSYEQYF. This chain connects TRBV20-1 to TRBJ2-7, with D hard to call. Trimming took 2 bases from V and 0 from J, leaving 5 bases between them. Germline assignment: CDR1 DFQATT and CDR2 SNEGSKA (reference sequence). The CDR3 contains 12 residues.

The chain couples TRBV9 to TRBJ2-1; 8 nucleotides match TRBD2. CDR1 and CDR2 from the germline V gene are SGDLS and YYNGEE. The CDR3 sequence is 15 residues long. The V segment lost 2 bases and the J segment 2 bases; nucleotides outside the gene matches: 3. The CDR3, as DNA: TGTGCCAGCAGCGTGGCGGGGGGCCCCTACAATGAGCAGTTCTTC. This gives the protein CASSVAGGPYNEQFF. The full variable domain, completed using reference TRBV9 and TRBJ2-1, is DSGVTQTPKHLITATGQRVTLRCSPRSGDLSVYWYQQSLDQGLQFLIQYYNGEERAKGNILERFSAQQFPDLHSELNLSSLELGDSALYFCASSVAGGPYNEQFFGPGTRLTVL.

The sample holds a few counts of this clonotype. The gene calls are TRBV4-3 and TRBJ2-3, with 12 bases that match TRBD2. CDR3 length equals 15 residues. Germline V gives CDR1 LGHNA, CDR2 YSLEER. J lost 6 bases, V lost 0 bases, and 1 base had no gene match. In nucleotides, the CDR3 is TGCGCCAGCAGCCAAGATGGACTAGCGGGGGATACGCAGTATTTT. Encoded protein: CASSQDGLAGDTQYF.

Ten or more counts support this clonotype. The chain recombines TRBV7-9 with TRBJ2-1; TRBD1 agrees at 9 bases. The CDR3 has 15 residues. Germline V gene sequence: CDR1 SEHNR, CDR2 FQNEAQ (reference sequence). The junction had 11 bases not matched to a gene; V was cut back by 5 bases and J by 9 bases. DNA of the CDR3: TGTGCCAGCAGCCGTTCCGGGACAGGGTTTCCTGAGCAGTTCTTC. Translation gives CASSRSGTGFPEQFF. Full variable domain (rest looked up from reference TRBV7-9 and TRBJ2-1): DTGVSQNPRHKITKRGQNVTFRCDPISEHNRLYWYRQTLGQGPEFLTYFQNEAQLEKSRLLSDRFSAERPKGSFSTLEIQRTEQGDSAMYLCASSRSGTGFPEQFFGPGTRLTVL.